The sequence of this T cell receptor (beta chain) was determined in a study of T cells in localized non-small cell lung cancer. As concerns this clone: Its antigen is unknown.

Libraries were prepared by immunoSEQ multiplex PCR; TCRdb keeps only in-frame clonotypes and omits some of them. The sample holds over 65,000 clones; around 84% are singletons and the top ten take approximately 1.2%. Findings and limits, study-wide: Paired adjacent lung recovered a median approximately 57 of the top 100 tumor clones. The study sequenced only one region of the tumor. As a result, intratumor heterogeneity could not be excluded and remains possible. Tumor showed lower T cell clonality than uninvolved adjacent lung, where it was highest. Blood T cell density predicted longer survival; adjacent-lung clonality, shorter.

Germline V gene lookup returns CDR1 SQVTM and CDR2 ANQGSEA. V trimming: 6 bases; J trimming: 8 bases; junction bases outside the gene matches: 9. The length of the CDR3 is 13 residues. The chain recombines TRBV29-1 with TRBJ1-2, with TRBD1 matching 10 bases. The source was peripheral blood, collected before any cancer treatment. The clonotype was recovered from a female donor aged 60 or older with stage I lung adenocarcinoma. CDR3 sequence (DNA): TGCAGCGTCGGCGGGACAGGGGCGGGAGGCTACACCTTC. It yields the protein CSVGGTGAGGYTF. The full variable domain, with the rest looked up from reference TRBV29-1 and TRBJ1-2, is SAVISQKPSRDICQRGTSLTIQCQVDSQVTMMFWYRQQPGQSLTLIATANQGSEATYESGFVIDKFPISRPNLTFSTLTVSNMSPEDSSIYLCSVGGTGAGGYTFGSGTRLTVV.